These T cell receptor beta chains were read from a single sample in a study of blood T cells in healthy people across ages. Via MiXCR, TCRdb re-called the 5' RACE reads, giving one row per CDR3 protein. Seen here are 550,000 to 650,000 distinct CDR3 sequences, 25% to 35% observed once, and the top ten hold 3% to 4%. The same sample was also studied in work on T cells of mothers and their children.

The sample was blood. Every receptor here comes from a boy under 10 years old in good health. Each CDR3 is given with its conserved first and last residue. The D gene is left open where the match is weak. Only part of the rows carry a size: once, few, many, or a class if the clone is expanded.

J | size | V | D | DNA | CDR3
TRBJ1-1 | - | TRBV19 | - | TGTGCCAGTAGTATTATCCGGGGGCCCACTGAAGCTTTCTTT | CASSIIRGPTEAFF
TRBJ1-5 | few | TRBV2 | - | TGTGCCAGCAGTGAATGGGATGGGAGCAATCAGCCCCAGCATTTT | CASSEWDGSNQPQHF
TRBJ2-7 | few | TRBV7-2 | - | TGTGCCAGCAGGTTATCAGCGGGCCTACATTACGAGCAGTACTTC | CASRLSAGLHYEQYF
TRBJ1-2 | few | TRBV29-1 | - | TGCAGCGTTGGTGGTGGGATAGGCTACACCTTC | CSVGGGIGYTF
TRBJ1-4 | - | TRBV5-1 | TRBD1 | TGCGCCAGCAGCTTGGCCGCGGGCAGGGGGAATGAAAAACTGTTTTTT | CASSLAAGRGNEKLFF
TRBJ1-5 | - | TRBV20-1 | - | TGCAGTGCCCCGGAGATCGGTCTGGGGGATCAGCCCCAGCATTTT | CSAPEIGLGDQPQHF
TRBJ2-4 | once | TRBV7-2 | - | TGTGCCAGCAGCAGACCGGAATTAGCCAAAAACATTCAGTACTTC | CASSRPELAKNIQYF
TRBJ1-2 | - | TRBV10-3 | TRBD1 | TGTGCCATCAGTGATGGCGGACAGGGGGTCTCCATCACCTTC | CAISDGGQGVSITF
TRBJ1-5 | few | TRBV2 | TRBD1 | TGTGCCAGCAGGCCCGACAGGGGAGGTTTAGATCAGCCCCAGCATTTT | CASRPDRGGLDQPQHF
TRBJ2-1 | - | TRBV2 | TRBD1 | TGTGCCAGCAATCAGGACAGGGGGCAAAATGAGCAGTTCTTC | CASNQDRGQNEQFF
TRBJ2-7 | few | TRBV6-2/TRBV6-3 | - | TGTGCCAGCAGTTCCCCCAGCGGAATCTACGAGCAGTACTTC | CASSSPSGIYEQYF
TRBJ2-2 | - | TRBV7-8 | TRBD2 | TGTGCCAGCAGCCCCGTGGGACTAGCGGGGGGCGGGGACACCGGGGAGCTGTTTTTT | CASSPVGLAGGGDTGELFF
TRBJ2-1 | - | TRBV24-1 | TRBD2 | TGTGCCACCAGTGATGGGCGGACTAGCGGTAATGAGCAGTTCTTC | CATSDGRTSGNEQFF
TRBJ1-3 | few | TRBV3-1 | - | TGTGCCAGCAGCCAAGGTGTATCGGTTGGAAACACCATATATTTT | CASSQGVSVGNTIYF
TRBJ2-5 | - | TRBV7-8 | - | TGTGCCAGCAGCTTAGTGACGGCACAAGAGACCCAGTACTTC | CASSLVTAQETQYF
TRBJ1-5 | few | TRBV10-3 | - | TGTGCCATCAGTGAGTCGTCCAATCAGCCCCAGCATTTT | CAISESSNQPQHF
TRBJ2-3 | few | TRBV2 | TRBD1 | TGTGCCAGCAGGAAAGGGGGCCAGGGGACAGATACGCAGTATTTT | CASRKGGQGTDTQYF
TRBJ2-3 | once | TRBV6-2/TRBV6-3 | TRBD2 | TGTGCCAGCAGTTACGCCCCTGGGACTAGCGGCTTCACAGATACGCAGTATTTT | CASSYAPGTSGFTDTQYF
TRBJ2-1 | once | TRBV3-1 | TRBD1 | TGTGCCAGCAGCCAAGAAAGTCGGACAGGGGGCTATGAGCAGTTCTTC | CASSQESRTGGYEQFF
TRBJ2-1 | - | TRBV4-1 | - | TGCGCCAGCAGCCAAGGGACGGTTTTGGATGAGCAGTTCTTC | CASSQGTVLDEQFF
TRBJ2-2 | - | TRBV29-1 | - | TGCAGCGTTGAAGATCGGCTAGCGAGGATTGGGGAGCTGTTTTTT | CSVEDRLARIGELFF
TRBJ2-5 | - | TRBV5-6 | - | TGTGCCAGCAGCTTTACCCCGGGAGTGGGGGGTAAAGGAGAGACCCAGTACTTC | CASSFTPGVGGKGETQYF
TRBJ2-1 | - | TRBV28 | - | TGTGCCAGCAGTTTAACCTATCATCAATCCACAGGGATATACAATGAGCAGTTCTTC | CASSLTYHQSTGIYNEQFF
TRBJ1-4 | - | TRBV20-1 | TRBD1 | TGCAGTGGAAATACAGGGGAGGATGAAAAACTGTTTTTT | CSGNTGEDEKLFF
TRBJ2-5 | few | TRBV28 | TRBD2 | TGTGCCAGCAGTTTGCCTAGCGGGGTGGAGACCCAGTACTTC | CASSLPSGVETQYF
TRBJ2-7 | - | TRBV20-1 | - | TGCAGTGCTAGTCCCCAGGAGTACGAGCAGTACTTC | CSASPQEYEQYF
TRBJ2-5 | few | TRBV6-5 | - | TGTGCCAGCAAACCCCGACCAGGGGTGGAGACCCAGTACTTC | CASKPRPGVETQYF
TRBJ1-2 | few | TRBV28 | - | TGTGCCAGCAGTTTAGAGGGGGGCCTGAACTCTGGCTACACCTTC | CASSLEGGLNSGYTF
TRBJ1-6 | once | TRBV6-1 | TRBD1 | TGTGCCAGCAGCCGGACAGGGGTCTATAATTCACCCCTCCACTTT | CASSRTGVYNSPLHF
TRBJ2-5 | - | TRBV7-9 | TRBD2 | TGTGCCAGCAGCTTAGCCTCTGGACTAGCGTTCACCCAGTACTTC | CASSLASGLAFTQYF
TRBJ1-2 | - | TRBV12-3/TRBV12-4 | - | TGTGCCAGCAGTGATCAGGGATCAGATTTCTACACCTTC | CASSDQGSDFYTF
TRBJ2-3 | - | TRBV14 | - | TGTGCCAGCAGCCAAATCACAAAGGGCACAGATACGCGGTATTTT | CASSQITKGTDTRYF
TRBJ2-5 | - | TRBV14 | TRBD2 | TGTGCCAGCAGCCTCGGGACTAGCCTCGAGACCCAGTACTTC | CASSLGTSLETQYF
TRBJ2-6 | few | TRBV20-1 | TRBD2 | TGCAGTGCCCGCATATCCCCCGCTCCCGGGACTAGCGCTACCTCTGGGGCCAACGTCCTGACTTTC | CSARISPAPGTSATSGANVLTF
TRBJ2-6 | - | TRBV6-1 | - | TGTGCCAGCAGTGAACGTAGGTCTGGGGCCAACGTCCTGACTTTC | CASSERRSGANVLTF
TRBJ2-6 | few | TRBV7-9 | TRBD1 | TGTGCCACCAGGACAGGTTATGCTGGGGCCAACGTCCAGACTTTC | CATRTGYAGANVQTF
TRBJ2-7 | - | TRBV21-1 | - | TGTGCCAGCAGCAAAAGCGAAGGGGACGAGCAGTACTTC | CASSKSEGDEQYF
TRBJ2-7 | - | TRBV9 | TRBD1 | TGTGCCAGCAGCGGTGGACAGGGGGCCGTCTACGAGCAGTACTTC | CASSGGQGAVYEQYF
TRBJ1-5 | many | TRBV4-1 | - | TGCGCCAGCAGCCAAGAGGAGGGACCGGGGCTACAGCCCCAGCATTTT | CASSQEEGPGLQPQHF
TRBJ1-2 | - | TRBV12-3/TRBV12-4 | - | TGTGCCAGCAGGGGAGTTGATCACTATGGCTACACCTTC | CASRGVDHYGYTF
TRBJ2-7 | - | TRBV3-1 | - | TGTGCCAGCAGCGACCCCTACGAGCAGTACTTC | CASSDPYEQYF
TRBJ2-1 | few | TRBV29-1 | - | TGCAGCGTCCCCGGTCGGCCCAATGAGCAGTTCTTC | CSVPGRPNEQFF
TRBJ2-1 | once | TRBV11-2 | TRBD2 | TGTGCCAGCAGCCAGACTAGCGGGACGAAGAATGAGCAGTTCTTC | CASSQTSGTKNEQFF
TRBJ2-7 | - | TRBV4-2 | - | TGTGCCAGCAGCCAAGGGGACTCCCGCTCCTACGAGCAGTACTTC | CASSQGDSRSYEQYF
TRBJ2-3 | few | TRBV4-2 | - | TGTGCCAGCAGCCAATCTAGGGGGGGGGAAGATACGCAGTATTTT | CASSQSRGGEDTQYF
TRBJ2-1 | - | TRBV10-3 | - | TGTGCCATCAGTGCCGACAATGAGCAGTTCTTC | CAISADNEQFF
TRBJ1-4 | - | TRBV5-6 | - | TGTGCCAGCAGCTTGGCCAACCGGGGAAATGAAAAACTGTTTTTT | CASSLANRGNEKLFF
TRBJ2-5 | many | TRBV29-1 | TRBD1 | TGCAGCGTTGCCCCTGGGACAGGGGGGCCAGAGACCCAGTACTTC | CSVAPGTGGPETQYF
TRBJ2-1 | few | TRBV10-1 | - | TGCGCCAGCAGTGCGAGGGACCAGTACAATGAGCAGTTCTTC | CASSARDQYNEQFF
TRBJ2-5 | - | TRBV5-1 | TRBD2 | TGCGCCAGCAGCTCGAGGACTAGCGGGGGTCGGACAAGCGAGACCCAGTACTTC | CASSSRTSGGRTSETQYF
TRBJ2-1 | - | TRBV7-9 | TRBD2 | TGTGCCAGCAGCTCTTTAGAGCGGGGGGGCACTGAGCAGTTCTTC | CASSSLERGGTEQFF
TRBJ2-1 | - | TRBV7-9 | - | TGTGCCAGCAGCACCTGGAGCGACGAGCAGTTCTTC | CASSTWSDEQFF
TRBJ1-2 | - | TRBV27 | TRBD1 | TGTGCCAGCAGACCCACAGGGGTGGATGGCTACACCTTC | CASRPTGVDGYTF
TRBJ2-7 | - | TRBV10-3 | TRBD2 | TGTGCCATCAGGGGGACTAGCGGGAGTGAAGAGCAGTACTTC | CAIRGTSGSEEQYF
TRBJ1-2 | few | TRBV20-1 | - | TGCAGTGCGTCGAGGGGGGAAGGTGGCTACACCTTC | CSASRGEGGYTF
TRBJ1-2 | few | TRBV7-9 | - | TGTGCCAGCAGCTTAGCGGGAGGGACTAATGGCTACACCTTC | CASSLAGGTNGYTF
TRBJ2-7 | - | TRBV10-3 | TRBD2 | TGTGCCATCAGTGGTCAGGGAGGGAACAAGCAGTACTTC | CAISGQGGNKQYF
TRBJ2-3 | - | TRBV7-8 | - | TGTGCCAGCAGCCCCGGCCGGGACGGCGAGACTAGCACAGATACGCAGTATTTT | CASSPGRDGETSTDTQYF
TRBJ2-6 | - | TRBV6-5 | - | TGTGCCAGCAGTTATTACAGGGCTGCTGGGGCCAACGTCCTGACTTTC | CASSYYRAAGANVLTF